This TCR beta chain appears in the sequencing data of a study of human T cells and chemical hapten exposure. Time point denoted: pre-sensitization, week 0. Described treatment: therapeutic diphenylcyclopropenone sensitization with weekly scalp DPC. The authors' total RNA extraction used unfractionated whole blood. The CDR3 consists of 14 residues. Germline V lookup: CDR1 MNHEY, CDR2 SVGAGI. Trimming pared 7 bases from V and 7 bases from J, leaving 19 bases between. Unique molecular identifiers were affixed to discrete cDNA molecules within the library. TCRdb called the RACE reads again in MiXCR, with one record for every CDR3 protein. This table holds 280,000 or so distinct CDR3 sequences, about 7.7% found once. This clonotype has a count of ten or more.

The chain combines TRBV6-5 with TRBJ1-1; D possibly corresponds to TRBD1 (5 bases). The sample here was whole blood, taken in connection with sensitization to the hapten diphenylcyclopropenone (DPC). The receptor comes from a man aged 18 to 29 with alopecia areata. Some clones in this sample may be carry-over from other donors' samples. The CDR3 loop is CASKSGQGLDEAFF. The CDR3 DNA follows: TGTGCCAGCAAAAGTGGGCAGGGCCTGGATGAAGCTTTCTTT.